This T cell receptor (beta chain) was profiled in a study of response to subunit inactivated influenza vaccine (dated by TCRdb to between 2017 and 2018). In the study overall: To follow how T cells responded to a trivalent subunit inactivated influenza vaccine, the researchers relied on deep quantitative profiling of the T cell receptor repertoire. The paper as a whole reports these results and caveats: The authors proposed that each seasonal influenza vaccination may bring in only a limited number of new T cells.

A distance of 9 bases separates the germline ends of V and J, which lose 0 bases and 3 bases respectively. The CDR3, cysteine through phenylalanine, is 14 amino acids long. The kept DNA is CDR3 alone, 42 bases in frame from the first base. Library construction relied on RT-PCR. The sequencer listed for this sample is Illumina HiSeq 2500. The public reads were reanalyzed by TCRdb: fastp trimming at Q25, MiXCR alignment, in-frame beta chains only. Merged by CDR3 protein, the rows form single entries marked with the most common genes and DNA. The sample records about 540,000 distinct CDR3 sequences, around a quarter of which are singletons. The top ten hold under 3.5% of the sample. This clonotype has a handful of counts. Its cognate antigen has yet to be identified. Base qualities are not recorded, but no much larger clone differs from it by a single base. These sequences were also reported in another study, on T cells expressing NK-cell markers. As described in the second report: The TCR beta cDNA libraries were made using 5'RACE template switching, a step that added both a universal primer site and unique molecular identifiers. About 8 donors provided sorted CD3+CD56+NKG2C+, CD3+CD56+NKG2C- and CD3+CD56-NKG2C+ T-cell subsets, whose TCR beta-chain repertoires were profiled. Among the eight sequenced donors, seven were HCMV-seropositive and one was HCMV-seronegative. To restrict sorting to alphabetaTCR-expressing T cells, an anti-gammadeltaTCR antibody was added in several experiments. In several donors, the dominant CD3+CD56+NKG2C+ clonotypes ranked among the top 10 CD8+ clonotypes, making up 1.0-7.0% of CD8+ T cells. Those dominant clonotypes were again the most abundant among CD3+CD56-NKG2C+ cells in four donors, at 28.3-60.1%. Whether the expanded NKG2C-expressing T cell clones were specific for HCMV antigens remained unclear. Randomly selected healthy volunteers, three men and five women, were used as the eight sequenced donors. HCMV-specific IgG was detected in serum with a commercial ELISA kit to determine HCMV serostatus. Ficoll density gradient centrifugation was used to isolate peripheral blood mononuclear cells from blood. Magnetic immunoseparation with Miltenyi isolation kits was used to isolate CD4+ and CD8+ T cells from PBMC. cDNA synthesis was primed from the TCR beta constant segment and was followed by two successive PCR amplification steps. Sequencing of the libraries produced 2 x 150 bp reads on Illumina HiSeq 2000/2500, MiSeq or NextSeq. MIGEC was used to demultiplex reads and group reads by UMI, and MiTCR was used to assemble and quantify clonotypes. To exclude erroneous sequences, only TCR cDNA sequences supported by at least two reads were retained. The tcR package was used for downstream repertoire analysis, with clonotypes matched between fractions based on CDR3 nucleotide sequence plus V segment. VDJmatch was used to annotate antigen specificity against VDJdb, with one amino acid substitution in CDR3 permitted.

The sequence links TRBV12-3 or TRBV12-4 to TRBJ2-7; no D gene can be assigned with confidence. The input for sequencing was CD4+ T cells sorted from PBMCs, taken 11 to 12 days after vaccination. The TCR originated in a man aged 50 to 59 who received an inactivated influenza vaccine. Donor details come from another sample of the same person, matched by shared clones. The CDR3 protein is CASSLAYGYYEQYF. The DNA is TGTGCCAGCAGTTTAGCGTACGGCTACTACGAGCAGTACTTC.